This section outlines one T cell receptor beta chain sequence together with its context. This clone was detected ten times or more. The clone's antigen remains unknown. No base quality information exists; no much larger clone differs at one position. Additional DNA sequences in this sample encode the identical CDR3. No treatment had been received by any patient before thyroid surgery. The study retrospectively analysed patient clinical samples collected from about 2012 to 2019 using T-cell receptor beta sequencing. The record originates from a study of metastatic and nonmetastatic thyroid tumors (dated by TCRdb to between 2020 and 2021). Regarding the research as a whole: The researchers compared repertoires between peripheral blood samples and tumor or nodule tissue samples from patients with malignant or benign thyroid disease. The full study reports these points: TCR beta diversity was reported as significantly higher in malignant tumors than in benign nodules, in both blood and tumor samples.

Library preparation was by PCR. The sequencer was an Illumina HiSeq 4000. The TCR beta-chain CDR3 region of each patient was profiled by high-throughput sequencing. The source study handled its data this way. The researchers built a classifier to tell apart papillary thyroid cancer patients with distant metastasis, based on CDR3 differences among clinicopathological groups. The Shannon index was used to measure repertoire diversity, and the Morisita-Horn index was used to measure how similar tumor and blood repertoires were. TCRdb cleaned the public reads at Q25 with fastp, built clones with MiXCR and kept in-frame beta chains. The V and J calls here are based on TCRdb, not the publication. The sample profile shows 15,000 or so clones; 9.5% to 15% of them were found once. In total, the top ten clones hold 15% of the sample. The CDR3 contains 13 residues, cysteine and phenylalanine counted. Here the CDR3 DNA is all that survives: 39 bases in frame from base 1. V sheds 2 bases and J sheds 2 bases, leaving 10 bases between their ends. CDR1 and CDR2, per the germline V gene, are SQVTM and ANQGSEA.

The clonotype originates from a female donor with papillary thyroid cancer or a benign thyroid nodule (not recorded which). Some clones in this sample may be carry-over from other donors' samples. This receptor chain uses TRBV29-1 and TRBJ2-7; there is no confident call for the D gene. Sequenced input: tumor tissue. The DNA reads as follows: TGCAGCGTTGAAATCCCCACAGCCTACGAGCAGTACTTC. Its protein product is CSVEIPTAYEQYF.